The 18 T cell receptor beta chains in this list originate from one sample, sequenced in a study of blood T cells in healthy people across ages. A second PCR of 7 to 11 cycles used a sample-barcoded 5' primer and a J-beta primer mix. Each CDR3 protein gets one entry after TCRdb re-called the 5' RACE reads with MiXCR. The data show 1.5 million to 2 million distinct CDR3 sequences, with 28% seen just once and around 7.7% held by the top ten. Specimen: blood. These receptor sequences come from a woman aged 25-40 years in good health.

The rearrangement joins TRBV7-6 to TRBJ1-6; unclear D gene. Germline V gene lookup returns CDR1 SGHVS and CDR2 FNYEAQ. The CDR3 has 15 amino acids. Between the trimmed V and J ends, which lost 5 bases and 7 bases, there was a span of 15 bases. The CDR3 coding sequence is TGTGCCAGCAGCCCCGAGGTAGTTCGGAATTCACCCCTCCACTTT. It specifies CASSPEVVRNSPLHF.

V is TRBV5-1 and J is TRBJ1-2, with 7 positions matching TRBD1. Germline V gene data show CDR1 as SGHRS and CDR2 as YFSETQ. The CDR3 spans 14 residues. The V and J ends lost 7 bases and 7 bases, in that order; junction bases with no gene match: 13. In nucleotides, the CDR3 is TGCGCCAGCTACTGGGGGGACAGCCGCGCTGGCTACACCTTC. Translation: CASYWGDSRAGYTF.

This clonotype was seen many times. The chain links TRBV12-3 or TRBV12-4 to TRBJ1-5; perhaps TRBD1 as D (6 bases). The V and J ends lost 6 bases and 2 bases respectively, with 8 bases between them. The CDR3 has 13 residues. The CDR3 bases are TGTGCCAGCAGAGGGGGGGGCAATCAGCCCCAGCATTTT. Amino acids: CASRGGGNQPQHF.

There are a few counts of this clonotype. In DNA form, the CDR3 reads TGCAGTGCTAGTGGCCCTGGGCAGTCAGCGACAGATACGCAGTATTTT. It yields the protein CSASGPGQSATDTQYF. This chain links TRBV20-1 with TRBJ2-3; D gene uncertain. This CDR3 contains 16 residues. Trimming took off 3 bases at V and 3 bases at J, with 19 bases between the two ends. Germline V gives CDR1 DFQATT, CDR2 SNEGSKA (reference sequence).

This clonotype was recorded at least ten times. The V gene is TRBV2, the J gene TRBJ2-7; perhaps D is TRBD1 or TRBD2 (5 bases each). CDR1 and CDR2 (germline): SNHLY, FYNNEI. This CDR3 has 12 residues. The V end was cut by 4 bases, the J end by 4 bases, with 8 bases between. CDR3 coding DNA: TGTGCCAGCAGTGGGGACGTTTACGAGCAGTACTTC. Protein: CASSGDVYEQYF.

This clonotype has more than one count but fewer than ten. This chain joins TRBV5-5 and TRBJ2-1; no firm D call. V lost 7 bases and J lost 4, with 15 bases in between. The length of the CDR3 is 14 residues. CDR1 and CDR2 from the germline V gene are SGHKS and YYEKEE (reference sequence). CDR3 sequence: CASGTASMYNEQFF. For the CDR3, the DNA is TGTGCCAGCGGCACAGCCTCGATGTACAATGAGCAGTTCTTC.

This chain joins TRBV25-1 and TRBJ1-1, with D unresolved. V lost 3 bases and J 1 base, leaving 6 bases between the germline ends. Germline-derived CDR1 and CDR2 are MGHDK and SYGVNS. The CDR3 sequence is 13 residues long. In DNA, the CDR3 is TGTGCCAGCAGTGATTGGGGGAACACTGAAGCTTTCTTT. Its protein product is CASSDWGNTEAFF.

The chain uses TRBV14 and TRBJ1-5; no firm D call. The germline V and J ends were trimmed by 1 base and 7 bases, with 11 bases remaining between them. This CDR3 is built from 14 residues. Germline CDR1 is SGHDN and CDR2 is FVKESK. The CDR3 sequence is CASSQGSREQPQHF. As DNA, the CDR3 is TGTGCCAGCAGCCAAGGGTCGAGGGAACAGCCCCAGCATTTT.

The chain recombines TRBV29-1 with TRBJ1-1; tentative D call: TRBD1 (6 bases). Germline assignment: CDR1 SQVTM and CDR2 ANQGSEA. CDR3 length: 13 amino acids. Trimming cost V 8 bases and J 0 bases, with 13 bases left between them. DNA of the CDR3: TGCAGCCTATTCCGGGGGCTGAACACTGAAGCTTTCTTT. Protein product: CSLFRGLNTEAFF.

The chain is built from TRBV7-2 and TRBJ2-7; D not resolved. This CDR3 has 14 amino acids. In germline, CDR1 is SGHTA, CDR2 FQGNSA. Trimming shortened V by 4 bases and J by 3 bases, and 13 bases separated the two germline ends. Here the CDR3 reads CASSYQNEGYEQYF. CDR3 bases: TGTGCCAGCAGCTACCAAAACGAAGGCTACGAGCAGTACTTC.

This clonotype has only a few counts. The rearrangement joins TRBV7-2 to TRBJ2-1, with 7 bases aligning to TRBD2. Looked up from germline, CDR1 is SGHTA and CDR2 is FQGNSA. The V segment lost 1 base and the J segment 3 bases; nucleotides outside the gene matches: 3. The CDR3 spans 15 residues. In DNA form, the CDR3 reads TGTGCCAGCAGCTTAGACCGGGGGGTCTACAATGAGCAGTTCTTC. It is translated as CASSLDRGVYNEQFF.

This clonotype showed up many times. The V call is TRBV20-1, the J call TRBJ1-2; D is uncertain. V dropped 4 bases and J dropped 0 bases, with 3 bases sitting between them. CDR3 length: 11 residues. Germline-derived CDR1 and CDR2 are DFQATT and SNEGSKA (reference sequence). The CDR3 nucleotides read TGCAGTGCTAAGACTAACTATGGCTACACCTTC. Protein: CSAKTNYGYTF.

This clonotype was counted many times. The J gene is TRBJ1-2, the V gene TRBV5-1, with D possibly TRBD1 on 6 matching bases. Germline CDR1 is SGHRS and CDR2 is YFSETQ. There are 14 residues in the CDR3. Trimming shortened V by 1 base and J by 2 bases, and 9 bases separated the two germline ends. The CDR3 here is CASSLTTGNYGYTF. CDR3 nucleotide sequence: TGCGCCAGCAGCTTGACCACAGGGAACTATGGCTACACCTTC.

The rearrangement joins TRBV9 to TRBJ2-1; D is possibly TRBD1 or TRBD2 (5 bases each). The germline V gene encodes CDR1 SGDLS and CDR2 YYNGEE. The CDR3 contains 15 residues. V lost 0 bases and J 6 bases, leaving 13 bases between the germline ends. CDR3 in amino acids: CASSVEGTVINEQFF. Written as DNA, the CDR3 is TGTGCCAGCAGCGTAGAGGGGACGGTTATCAATGAGCAGTTCTTC.

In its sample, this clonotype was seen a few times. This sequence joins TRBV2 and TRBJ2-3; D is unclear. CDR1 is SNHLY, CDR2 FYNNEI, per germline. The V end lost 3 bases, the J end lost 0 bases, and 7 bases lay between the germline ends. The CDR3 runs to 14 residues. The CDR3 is CASSDEASTDTQYF. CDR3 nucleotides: TGTGCCAGCAGTGATGAAGCGAGCACAGATACGCAGTATTTT.

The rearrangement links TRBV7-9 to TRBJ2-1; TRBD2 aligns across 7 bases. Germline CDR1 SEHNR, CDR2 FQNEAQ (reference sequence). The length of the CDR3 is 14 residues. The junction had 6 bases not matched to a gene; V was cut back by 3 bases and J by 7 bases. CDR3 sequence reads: CASSLTSSGNEQFF. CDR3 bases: TGTGCCAGCAGCTTGACTAGCTCGGGTAATGAGCAGTTCTTC. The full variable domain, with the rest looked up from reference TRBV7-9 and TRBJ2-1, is DTGVSQNPRHKITKRGQNVTFRCDPISEHNRLYWYRQTLGQGPEFLTYFQNEAQLEKSRLLSDRFSAERPKGSFSTLEIQRTEQGDSAMYLCASSLTSSGNEQFFGPGTRLTVL.

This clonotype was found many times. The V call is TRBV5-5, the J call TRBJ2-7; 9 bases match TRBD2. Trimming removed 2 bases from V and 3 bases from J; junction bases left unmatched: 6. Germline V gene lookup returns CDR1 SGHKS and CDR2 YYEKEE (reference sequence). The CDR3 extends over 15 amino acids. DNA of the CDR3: TGTGCCAGCAGCTTAGGAGCGGGGGGCAACTACGAGCAGTACTTC. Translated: CASSLGAGGNYEQYF.

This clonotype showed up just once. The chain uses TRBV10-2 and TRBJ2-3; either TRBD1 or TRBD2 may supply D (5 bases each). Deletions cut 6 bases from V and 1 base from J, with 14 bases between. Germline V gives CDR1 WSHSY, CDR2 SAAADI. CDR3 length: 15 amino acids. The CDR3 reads CASSRWDRGTDTQYF. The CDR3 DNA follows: TGCGCCAGCAGCCGGTGGGACCGGGGCACAGATACGCAGTATTTT.